The rows below give T cell receptor beta chains drawn from one sample of a study of blood T cell repertoires in COVID-19. Repertoires were generated with immunoSEQ multiplex PCR, while TCRdb's copy carries only in-frame clones and drops some. Of about 280,000 clones detected, roughly 87% appear once; the ten largest clones hold over 6%. The source material was PBMCs or T cells enriched from blood (not recorded which). The receptors here all came from a middle-aged woman who had recovered from COVID-19. Each CDR3 is given with its conserved first and last residue. The D gene is left open where the match is weak. Clone size appears in some rows only: once, few, many, or a class for an expanded clone.

>15|TRBJ1-6|.|TRBV19|once
TGTGCCAGTAGTATCCGGGGGAACAATAATTCACCCCTCCACTTT
CASSIRGNNNSPLHF
>15|TRBJ2-7|TRBD2|TRBV11-3|.
TGTGCCAGCAGCGCCGGCAGCGGGAACTCCTACGAGCAGTACTTC
CASSAGSGNSYEQYF
>14|TRBJ1-4|.|TRBV5-1|.
TGCGCCAGCAGCTTGGCAGCAGGCCAGGAAAAACTGTTTTTT
CASSLAAGQEKLFF
>13|TRBJ1-1|.|TRBV30|few
TGTGCCTGGAGGTTAAGTAGAAACACTGAAGCTTTCTTT
CAWRLSRNTEAFF
>16|TRBJ2-5|.|TRBV28|.
TGTGCCAGCAGTTTGCCTCTAGCGGCTAGGGGGGAGACCCAGTACTTC
CASSLPLAARGETQYF
>16|TRBJ2-1|TRBD2|TRBV4-2|.
TGTGCCAGCAGCCAAGTGACTAGCGGGTCCTACAATGAGCAGTTCTTC
CASSQVTSGSYNEQFF
>14|TRBJ1-1|.|TRBV4-3|.
TGCGCCAGCAGCCACACGAGCGAGGGCACTGAAGCTTTCTTT
CASSHTSEGTEAFF
>13|TRBJ1-4|TRBD1|TRBV12-3/TRBV12-4|.
TGTGCCAGCAGGACAGGGCCTAATGAAAAACTGTTTTTT
CASRTGPNEKLFF
>13|TRBJ2-1|TRBD2|TRBV19|.
TGTGCCGGGACTAGTTTCTCCTACAATGAGCAGTTCTTC
CAGTSFSYNEQFF
>14|TRBJ2-3|.|TRBV2|.
TGTGCCAGCAGTGCAAGACTAGGCACAGATACGCAGTATTTT
CASSARLGTDTQYF
>15|TRBJ2-4|.|TRBV30|.
TGTGCCTGGAGTGTTGCGGGATTAGCCAAAAACATTCAGTACTTC
CAWSVAGLAKNIQYF
>14|TRBJ2-5|TRBD1|TRBV7-9|.
TGTGCCAGCAGCAAAAGCAGGGGGCAAGAGACCCAGTACTTC
CASSKSRGQETQYF